This T cell receptor (beta chain) was captured by sequencing in a study of blood T cell repertoires in COVID-19. Per germline, CDR1 MDHEN and CDR2 SYDVKM. V shed 8 bases and J 2 bases; nucleotides not matched to a gene: 4. The CDR3 has 13 residues. In the source study's methods: The authors estimated nucleated cell counts from reference gene primer amplification. Profiled with immunoSEQ multiplex PCR; TCRdb holds only in-frame clones, not every one. V, J and clone size were drawn from that table, and D and trimming were deduced from the DNA. The sample yields some 150,000 clones, around 88% seen once.

The J gene is TRBJ2-7, the V gene TRBV28, with TRBD1 identical over 9 bases. Sequencing was done on a sample of peripheral blood. This clonotype was sampled from a man aged 55 to 70 with active or convalescent COVID-19. The CDR3 DNA sequence: TGTGCCAGCGCGGGACAGGGCCCCTACGAGCAGTACTTC. It yields the protein CASAGQGPYEQYF.